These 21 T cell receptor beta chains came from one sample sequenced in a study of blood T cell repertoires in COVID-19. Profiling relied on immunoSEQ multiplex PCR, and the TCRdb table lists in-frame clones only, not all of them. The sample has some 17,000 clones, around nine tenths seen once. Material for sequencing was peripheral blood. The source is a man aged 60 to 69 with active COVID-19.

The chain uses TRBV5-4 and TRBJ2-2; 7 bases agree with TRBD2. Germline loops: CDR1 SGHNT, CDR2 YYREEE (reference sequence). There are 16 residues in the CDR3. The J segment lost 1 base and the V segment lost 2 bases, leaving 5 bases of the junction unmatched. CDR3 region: CASSLEGGGNTGELFF. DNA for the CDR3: TGTGCCAGCAGCTTAGAGGGCGGGGGGAACACCGGGGAGCTGTTTTTT.

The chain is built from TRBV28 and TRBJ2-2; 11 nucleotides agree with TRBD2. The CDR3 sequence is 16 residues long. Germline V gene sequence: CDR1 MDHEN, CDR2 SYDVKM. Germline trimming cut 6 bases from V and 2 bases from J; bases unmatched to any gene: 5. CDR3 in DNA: TGTGCCAGCAGCCAACTAGCGGGGGACAACACCGGGGAGCTGTTTTTT. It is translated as CASSQLAGDNTGELFF.

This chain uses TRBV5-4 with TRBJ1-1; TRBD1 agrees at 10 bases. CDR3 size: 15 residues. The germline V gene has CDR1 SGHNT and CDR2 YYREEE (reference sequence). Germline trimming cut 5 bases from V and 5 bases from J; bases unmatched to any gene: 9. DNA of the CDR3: TGTGCCAGCAGATACGAGACAGGGGGCTGGACTGAAGCTTTCTTT. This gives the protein CASRYETGGWTEAFF.

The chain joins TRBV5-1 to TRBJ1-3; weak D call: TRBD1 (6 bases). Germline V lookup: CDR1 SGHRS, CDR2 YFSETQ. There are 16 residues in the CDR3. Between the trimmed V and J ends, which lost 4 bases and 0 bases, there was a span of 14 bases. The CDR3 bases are TGCGCCAGCAGCCCGGACAGCCAAAGCTCTGGAAACACCATATATTTT. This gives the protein CASSPDSQSSGNTIYF.

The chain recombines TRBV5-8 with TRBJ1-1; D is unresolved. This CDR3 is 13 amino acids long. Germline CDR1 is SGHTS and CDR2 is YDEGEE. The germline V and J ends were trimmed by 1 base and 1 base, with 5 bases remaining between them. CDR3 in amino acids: CASSLYRNTEAFF. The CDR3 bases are TGTGCCAGCAGCTTGTACAGGAACACTGAAGCTTTCTTT.

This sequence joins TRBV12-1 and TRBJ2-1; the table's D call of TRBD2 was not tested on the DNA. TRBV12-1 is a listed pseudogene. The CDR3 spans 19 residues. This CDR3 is CASSFEGLAGVRSYNEQFF. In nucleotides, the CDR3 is TGTGCCAGCAGCTTTGAGGGGCTAGCGGGGGTACGCTCCTACAATGAGCAGTTCTTC.

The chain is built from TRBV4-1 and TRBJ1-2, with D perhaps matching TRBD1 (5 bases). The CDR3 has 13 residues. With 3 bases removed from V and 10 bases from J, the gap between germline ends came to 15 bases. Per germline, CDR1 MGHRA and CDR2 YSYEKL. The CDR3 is CASSQATGGSYTF. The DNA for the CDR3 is TGCGCCAGCAGCCAGGCGACCGGGGGATCCTACACCTTC.

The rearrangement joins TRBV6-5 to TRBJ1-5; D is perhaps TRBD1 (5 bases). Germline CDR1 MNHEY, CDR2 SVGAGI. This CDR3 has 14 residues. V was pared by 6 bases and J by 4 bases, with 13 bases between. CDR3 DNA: TGTGCCAGCAGAGATCACCAGGGTAATCAGCCCCAGCATTTT. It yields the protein CASRDHQGNQPQHF.

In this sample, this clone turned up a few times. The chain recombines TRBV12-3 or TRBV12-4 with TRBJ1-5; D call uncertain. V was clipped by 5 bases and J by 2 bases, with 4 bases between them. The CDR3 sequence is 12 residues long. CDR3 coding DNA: TGTGCCAGCAGTCGTCGCAATCAGCCCCAGCATTTT. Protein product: CASSRRNQPQHF.

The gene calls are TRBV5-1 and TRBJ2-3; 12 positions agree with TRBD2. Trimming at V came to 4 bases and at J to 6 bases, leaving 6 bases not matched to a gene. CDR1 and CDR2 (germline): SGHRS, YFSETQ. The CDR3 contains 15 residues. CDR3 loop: CASSPGTSGWDTQYF. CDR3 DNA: TGCGCCAGCAGCCCAGGGACTAGCGGGTGGGATACGCAGTATTTT.

CDR3 DNA sequence: TGCGCCAGCAGCCTGACAGGGCAAGGAGAATCACCCCTCCACTTT. Translation: CASSLTGQGESPLHF. The chain recombines TRBV4-1 with TRBJ1-6; 7 bases are shared with TRBD1. This CDR3 is 15 amino acids long. CDR1 is MGHRA and CDR2 is YSYEKL in the germline V gene. Germline trimming cut 4 bases from V and 10 bases from J; bases unmatched to any gene: 10.

CDR3 loop: CFSSSYEQYV. DNA of the CDR3: TGCTTTTCGAGCTCCTACGAGCAGTACGTC. The chain couples TRBV11-3 to TRBJ2-7; D is unclear. The germline V gene encodes CDR1 SGHNT and CDR2 YENEEA. The CDR3 runs to 10 residues.

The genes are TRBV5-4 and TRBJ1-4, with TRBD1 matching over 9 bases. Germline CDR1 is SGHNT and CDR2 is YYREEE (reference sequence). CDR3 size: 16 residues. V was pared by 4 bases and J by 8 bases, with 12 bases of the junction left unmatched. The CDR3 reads CASSPGQGKPWEKLFF. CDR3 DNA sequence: TGTGCCAGCAGCCCGGGACAGGGTAAACCCTGGGAAAAACTGTTTTTT.

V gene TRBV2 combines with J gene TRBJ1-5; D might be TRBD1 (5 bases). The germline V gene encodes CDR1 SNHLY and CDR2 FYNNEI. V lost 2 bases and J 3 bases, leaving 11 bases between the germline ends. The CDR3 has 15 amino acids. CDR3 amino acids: CASSEYRGYNQPQHF. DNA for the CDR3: TGTGCCAGCAGTGAATATCGGGGGTACAATCAGCCCCAGCATTTT.

The CDR3 sequence is CASMREAYGYTF. CDR3 DNA: TGTGCCAGTATGCGAGAGGCCTATGGCTACACCTTC. The rearrangement links TRBV19 to TRBJ1-2, with D hard to call. Germline CDR1 reads LNHDA; CDR2 reads SQIVND (reference sequence). V was trimmed by 7 bases and J by 4 bases, leaving 10 bases between them. The CDR3 spans 12 residues.

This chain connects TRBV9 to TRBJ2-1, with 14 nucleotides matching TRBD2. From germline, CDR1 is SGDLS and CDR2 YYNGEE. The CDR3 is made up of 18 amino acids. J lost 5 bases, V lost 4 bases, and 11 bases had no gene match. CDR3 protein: CASSLGLAGGLTDNEQFF. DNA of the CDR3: TGTGCCAGCAGCCTCGGACTAGCGGGGGGCCTTACCGACAATGAGCAGTTCTTC.

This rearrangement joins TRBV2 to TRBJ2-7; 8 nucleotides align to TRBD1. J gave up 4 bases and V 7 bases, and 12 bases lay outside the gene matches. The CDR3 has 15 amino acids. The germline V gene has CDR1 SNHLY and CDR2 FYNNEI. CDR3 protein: CASNHLGQGAYEQYF. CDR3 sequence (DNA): TGTGCCAGCAATCATTTGGGGCAGGGGGCTTACGAGCAGTACTTC.

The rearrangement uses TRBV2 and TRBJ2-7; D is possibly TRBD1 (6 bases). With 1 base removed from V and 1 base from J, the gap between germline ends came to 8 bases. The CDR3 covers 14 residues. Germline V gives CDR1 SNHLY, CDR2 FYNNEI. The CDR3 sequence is CASSEEGESYEQYV. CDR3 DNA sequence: TGTGCCAGCAGTGAAGAGGGGGAGTCCTACGAGCAGTACGTC.

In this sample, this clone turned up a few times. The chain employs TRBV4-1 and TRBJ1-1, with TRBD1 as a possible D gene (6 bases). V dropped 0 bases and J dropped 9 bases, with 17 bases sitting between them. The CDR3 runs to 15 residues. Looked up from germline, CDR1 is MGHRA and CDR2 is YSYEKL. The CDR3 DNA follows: TGCGCCAGCAGCCAAGAAAGATCCACAGGGTTAAAAGCTTTCTTT. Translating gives CASSQERSTGLKAFF.

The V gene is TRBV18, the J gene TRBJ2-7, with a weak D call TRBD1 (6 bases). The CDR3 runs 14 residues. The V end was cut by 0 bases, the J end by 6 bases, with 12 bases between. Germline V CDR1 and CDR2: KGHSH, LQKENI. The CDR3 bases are TGTGCCAGCTCACCACCCCGGGACACGGGCGAGCAGTACGTC. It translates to CASSPPRDTGEQYV.

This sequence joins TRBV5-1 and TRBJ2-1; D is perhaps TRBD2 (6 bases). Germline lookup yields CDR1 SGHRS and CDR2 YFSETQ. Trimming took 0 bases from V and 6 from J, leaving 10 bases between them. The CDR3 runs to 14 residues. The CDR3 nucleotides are TGCGCCAGCAGCTTGGCGCTAGCGAGCAATGAGCAGTTCTTC. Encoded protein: CASSLALASNEQFF.